This T cell receptor beta chain was recovered during a study of T cell repertoires in ileal Crohn's disease (dated by TCRdb to the late 2010s). About the investigation overall: Median disease duration was roughly 8.2 years, and around a third of patients were identified as active smokers at the time of surgery. Every patient underwent surgery because of a complication, which was stricturing disease in about 60% and penetrating disease in roughly 40%. Roughly half of the patients were given postoperative therapy, with around 20 on anti-TNF agents and about 11 on thiopurines. TCR repertoire analysis was done in 50 to 70 Crohn's disease patients from a prospective multicentre cohort. Running in parallel with the study was a multicentre cohort set up to find predictors of early endoscopic recurrence following ileocolonic resection. A Rutgeerts score higher than i0 was the definition used for endoscopic postoperative recurrence. The study sequenced 171 mucosal samples from 57 patients, taken at several locations on the surgical specimen and at postoperative endoscopy.

For commercial TCRB immunosequencing, approximately 460 nanograms of biopsy DNA were submitted for each sample. Adaptive Biotechnology amplified the CDR3 regions from genomic DNA with a two-step multiplex PCR designed to control amplification bias. The first PCR used primers for every V and J gene segment; the second PCR added barcodes and Illumina adapters. CDR3 libraries were sequenced on an Illumina instrument. From the authors' description of their analysis: The analysis drew on both the pipelines supplied by the vendor and custom analysis of the raw data in R/Bioconductor running R version 3.3.0. Clonality, which ranges from 0 to 1, was calculated as the inverse of the normalised Shannon entropy across all productive clones. High-frequency clones were defined as the repertoire share of the top 100 clones, retaining only clones passing a 95% confidence test. Overlap between samples was measured with the Morisita-Horn index, while repertoire diversity was measured with the Simpson index. As stored in TCRdb, this immuneACCESS dataset retains in-frame rearrangements with V and J assigned. A fraction of the clones does not appear; measured against another copy, unresolved V genes explain less than half of the discrepancy, and the remainder lacks a known reason. D and trimming come from the DNA, and the V and J calls and clone size come from that table. The sample contains fewer than 16,000 clones, roughly 78% of them found a single time. Of the sample, 4.2% falls within the top ten clones.

The CDR1 and CDR2 encoded by the germline V gene (reference sequence) are MNHEY and SMNVEV. The CDR3 runs 15 amino acids, cysteine and phenylalanine included. Only the CDR3 region is kept as DNA, spanning 45 bases read in frame from base 1. V is pruned by 3 bases and J by 1 base, leaving 5 bases of the junction without a gene match. The paper's findings and limits, for the study overall: Patients who were active smokers at surgery had a significantly higher proportion of clonal expansions than non-smokers (roughly 27% vs 19%, p=0.02). Only a subgroup of patients, of unstated size, had their mucosal CD4 and CD8 T cells sorted and sequenced. Endoscopic recurrence was linked to a higher percentage of high-frequency clones at surgery, and recurrence occurred in every patient whose clonality exceeded 26.8% (18/57). Sorted CD8 T cells carried more high-frequency clones than CD4 T cells, suggesting mucosal expansions were mainly CD8.

Comment on this clone: It lacks a known antigen. The input lacks base qualities; no much larger clone sits a single base away.

Adults with ileal or ileocolonic Crohn's disease for whom ileocolonic resection was indicated were considered eligible. Before DNA extraction, whole ileal mucosal biopsies were kept frozen at -80 degrees C. A TRizol-based method was used to extract genomic DNA from the frozen whole biopsies, and the DNA was quantified with a NanoDrop 2000 spectrophotometer. This TCR derives from an adult with Crohn's disease. The sequenced sample consisted of ileal tissue. The rearranged chain carries TRBV27 and TRBJ1-2; TRBD1 aligns with 7 central bases. The DNA reads TGTGCCAGCAGTTTTCGACAGGGTAATAACTATGGCTACACCTTC. Its protein product is CASSFRQGNNYGYTF.